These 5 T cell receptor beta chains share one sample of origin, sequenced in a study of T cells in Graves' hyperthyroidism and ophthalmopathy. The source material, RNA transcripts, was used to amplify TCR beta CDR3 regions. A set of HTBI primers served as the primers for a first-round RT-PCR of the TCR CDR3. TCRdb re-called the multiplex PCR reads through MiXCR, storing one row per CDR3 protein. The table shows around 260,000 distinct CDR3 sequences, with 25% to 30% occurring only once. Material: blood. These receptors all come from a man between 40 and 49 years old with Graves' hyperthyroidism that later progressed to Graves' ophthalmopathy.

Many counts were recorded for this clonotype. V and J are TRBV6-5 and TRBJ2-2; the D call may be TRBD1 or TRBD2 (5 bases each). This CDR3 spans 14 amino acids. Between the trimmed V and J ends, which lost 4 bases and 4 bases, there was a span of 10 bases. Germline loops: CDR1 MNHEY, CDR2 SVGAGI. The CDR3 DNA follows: TGTGCCAGCAGTTCGGGACGGAGCACCGGGGAGCTGTTTTTT. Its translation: CASSSGRSTGELFF.

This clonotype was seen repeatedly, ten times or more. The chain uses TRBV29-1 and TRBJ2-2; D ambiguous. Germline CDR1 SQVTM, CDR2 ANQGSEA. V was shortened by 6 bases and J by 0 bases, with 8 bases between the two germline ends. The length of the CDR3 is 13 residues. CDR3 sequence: CSVGRANTGELFF. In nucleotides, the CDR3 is TGCAGCGTAGGTCGCGCGAACACCGGGGAGCTGTTTTTT.

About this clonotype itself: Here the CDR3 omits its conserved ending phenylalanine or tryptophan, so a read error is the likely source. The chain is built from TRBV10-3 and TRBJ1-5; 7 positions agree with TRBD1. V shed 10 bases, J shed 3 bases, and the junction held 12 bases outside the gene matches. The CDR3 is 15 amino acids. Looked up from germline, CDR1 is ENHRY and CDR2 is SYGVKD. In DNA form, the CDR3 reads TGTGCCACCCAGGGGACAGCAACGCCCAATCAGCCCCAGCATCTT. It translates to CATQGTATPNQPQHL.

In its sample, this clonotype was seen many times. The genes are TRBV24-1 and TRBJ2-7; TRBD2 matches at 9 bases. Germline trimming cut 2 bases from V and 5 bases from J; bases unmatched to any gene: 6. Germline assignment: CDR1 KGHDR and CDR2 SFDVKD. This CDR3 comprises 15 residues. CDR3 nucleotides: TGTGCCACCAGTGATTCCGGGACTAGCTCGAACGAGCAGTACTTC. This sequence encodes CATSDSGTSSNEQYF.

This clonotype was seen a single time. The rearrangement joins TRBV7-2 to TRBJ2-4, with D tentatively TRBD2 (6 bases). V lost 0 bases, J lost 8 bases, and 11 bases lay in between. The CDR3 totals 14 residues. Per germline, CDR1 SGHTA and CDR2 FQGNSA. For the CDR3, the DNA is TGTGCCAGCAGCTTAGCGGTGGGGGGAGACATTCAGTACTTC. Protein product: CASSLAVGGDIQYF.